These 18 T cell receptor beta chains were all obtained from the same sample, sequenced in a study of blood T cell repertoires in COVID-19. Assay: immunoSEQ multiplex PCR; the TCRdb copy retains only in-frame clones and omits some. The sample yields about 470,000 clones, roughly 87% seen once. The sequencing input was PBMCs or T cells enriched from blood (not recorded which). The source is a woman aged 18 to 35 who had recovered from COVID-19.

The CDR3 protein is CASSDQGDGVAEAFF. The CDR3 DNA follows: TGTGCCAGCAGTGACCAGGGGGACGGGGTCGCTGAAGCTTTCTTT. The chain is built from TRBV6-4 and TRBJ1-1; 7 bases are a match to TRBD1. J lost 6 bases, V lost 2 bases, and 9 bases had no gene match. The CDR3 has 15 amino acids. Germline V gene lookup returns CDR1 MRHNA and CDR2 SNTAGT.

V and J are TRBV7-8 and TRBJ2-2, with D perhaps matching TRBD1 (6 bases). Deletions cut 4 bases from V and 6 bases from J, with 12 bases between. The CDR3 contains 14 residues. Germline V CDR1 and CDR2: SGHVS, FQNEAQ. CDR3 sequence (DNA): TGTGCCAGCAGCTCTACAGGGACGGCCGGGGAGCTGTTTTTT. It translates to CASSSTGTAGELFF. Drawing the rest from reference TRBV7-8 and TRBJ2-2, the complete variable domain is GAGVSQSPRYKVAKRGQDVALRCDPISGHVSLFWYQQALGQGPEFLTYFQNEAQLDKSGLPSDRFFAERPEGSVSTLKIQRTQQEDSAVYLCASSSTGTAGELFFGEGSRLTVL.

The V gene is TRBV18, the J gene TRBJ2-1; D not certain. The CDR3 loop spans 15 amino acids. The germline gives CDR1 KGHSH, CDR2 LQKENI. V dropped 2 bases and J dropped 10 bases, with 18 bases sitting between them. CDR3 region: CASSPGELMTIEQFF. CDR3 nucleotide sequence: TGTGCCAGCTCACCAGGAGAACTCATGACGATAGAGCAGTTCTTC.

This clone has just one count. The CDR3: CASSTGQGRDSPLHF. The CDR3 region has the DNA TGTGCCAGCAGCACCGGACAGGGGCGGGATTCACCCCTCCACTTT. The chain recombines TRBV7-3 with TRBJ1-6, with 9 bases identical to TRBD1. CDR3 length: 15 residues. Losses at the gene ends were 5 bases for V and 8 bases for J; bases not matched to a gene: 7. The germline CDR1 and CDR2 sequences are SGHTA and FQGTGA.

The V gene is TRBV4-1, the J gene TRBJ2-5; maybe TRBD1 (6 bases). The CDR3 length is 18 residues. Trimming took 0 bases from V and 4 from J, leaving 21 bases between them. Germline CDR1 MGHRA, CDR2 YSYEKL. The CDR3 DNA reads TGCGCCAGCAGCCAAGATAAGTTAAGTAGGGGGTCGGGAGAGACCCAGTACTTC. Protein: CASSQDKLSRGSGETQYF.

The genes are TRBV2 and TRBJ2-7; the match to TRBD1 covers 10 bases. The trim removed 8 bases at V and 6 bases at J, leaving 13 bases unmatched. The CDR3 is 15 residues long. Germline CDR1 and CDR2: SNHLY and FYNNEI. In DNA form, the CDR3 reads TGTGCCAGCTCCCGACAAGGACAGGGGGAAGGCGAGCAGTACTTC. It codes for CASSRQGQGEGEQYF. Supplemented by reference TRBV2 and TRBJ2-7, the full variable domain reads EPEVTQTPSHQVTQMGQEVILRCVPISNHLYFYWYRQILGQKVEFLVSFYNNEISEKSEIFDDQFSVERPDGSNFTLKIRSTKLEDSAMYFCASSRQGQGEGEQYFGPGTRLTVT.

V gene TRBV4-1 combines with J gene TRBJ1-1, with D maybe TRBD1 (5 bases). V lost 0 bases, J lost 11 bases, and 16 bases lay in between. Germline V gene lookup returns CDR1 MGHRA and CDR2 YSYEKL. The CDR3 runs to 14 residues. CDR3 loop: CASSQDGARFAAFF. As DNA, the CDR3 is TGCGCCAGCAGCCAAGATGGGGCCAGGTTTGCTGCTTTCTTT.

The chain employs TRBV3-1 (or the pseudogene TRBV3-2) and TRBJ2-7; 8 nucleotides align to TRBD2. With 1 base clipped from V and 5 bases from J, the junction kept 7 bases outside the gene matches. The CDR3 runs 15 residues. Per the germline V gene, CDR1 is LGHDT and CDR2 is YNNKEL (reference sequence). The CDR3, as DNA: TGTGCCAGCAGCCAAGTGACGGGAGGGCAAAACGAGCAGTACTTC. It specifies CASSQVTGGQNEQYF.

The chain carries TRBV7-9 and TRBJ2-7; TRBD2 matches at 8 bases. Losses at the gene ends were 4 bases for V and 4 bases for J; bases not matched to a gene: 6. Per the germline V gene, CDR1 is SEHNR and CDR2 is FQNEAQ (reference sequence). The length of the CDR3 is 14 residues. The CDR3 loop reads CASSSPGLGYEQYF. In nucleotides, the CDR3 is TGTGCCAGCAGCTCACCGGGACTAGGGTACGAGCAGTACTTC.

This clone was detected only a few times. This chain links TRBV19 with TRBJ1-5, with 8 bases lining up with TRBD1. V gave up 8 bases and J gave up 6 bases; unmatched junction bases: 6. Germline V lookup: CDR1 LNHDA, CDR2 SQIVND (reference sequence). The CDR3 length is 13 residues. CDR3 loop: CASGGTGGQPQHF. Written as DNA, the CDR3 is TGTGCCAGTGGGGGGACAGGCGGTCAGCCCCAGCATTTT.

The V call is TRBV28, the J call TRBJ1-1, with no clear D. The CDR3 runs to 14 residues. Per the germline V gene, CDR1 is MDHEN and CDR2 is SYDVKM. The V gene lost 8 bases and the J gene lost 1 base, with 14 bases spanning the gap. DNA of the CDR3: TGTGCCAGCGAGGCCGGGAACAGGAACACTGAAGCTTTCTTT. It is translated as CASEAGNRNTEAFF.

The rearrangement uses TRBV7-3 and TRBJ2-1; 7 bases are a match to TRBD2. J lost 3 bases, V lost 5 bases, and 4 bases had no gene match. This CDR3 spans 14 amino acids. The germline V gene encodes CDR1 SGHTA and CDR2 FQGTGA. CDR3 region: CASSPRGNYNEQFF. In nucleotides, the CDR3 is TGTGCCAGCAGCCCGCGGGGGAACTACAATGAGCAGTTCTTC.

The chain has TRBV5-1 and TRBJ2-2, with 8 bases matching TRBD1. The ends lost 0 bases at V and 4 bases at J; junction bases unmatched: 5. Germline V gene lookup returns CDR1 SGHRS and CDR2 YFSETQ. The CDR3 length is 16 residues. The CDR3 DNA is TGCGCCAGCAGCTTGGTAAGGGGGACAGGCACCGGGGAGCTGTTTTTT. Translation: CASSLVRGTGTGELFF.

This clone came up a few times. The rearrangement uses TRBV6-5 and TRBJ1-1; TRBD1 agrees at 10 bases. This CDR3 has 14 amino acids. The V segment lost 5 bases and the J segment 3 bases; nucleotides outside the gene matches: 3. Germline values: CDR1 MNHEY, CDR2 SVGAGI. This CDR3 reads CASSRTGGDTEAFF. DNA of the CDR3: TGTGCCAGCAGTCGGACAGGGGGAGACACTGAAGCTTTCTTT.

The CDR3, as DNA: TGTGCCAGCAGCCAATTCCGCGGAGGAGTTGGGGCTTTCTTT. Translation: CASSQFRGGVGAFF. The J gene is TRBJ1-1, the V gene TRBV9; D unclear. Trimming cost V 4 bases and J 11 bases, with 21 bases left between them. Germline CDR1 SGDLS, CDR2 YYNGEE. The CDR3 runs 14 residues. Full variable domain (outside the CDR3, taken from reference TRBV9 and TRBJ1-1): DSGVTQTPKHLITATGQRVTLRCSPRSGDLSVYWYQQSLDQGLQFLIQYYNGEERAKGNILERFSAQQFPDLHSELNLSSLELGDSALYFCASSQFRGGVGAFFGQGTRLTVV.

This clone was seen a single time. This chain connects TRBV6-1 to TRBJ2-5; D possibly corresponds to TRBD2 (5 bases). The CDR3 length is 16 residues. Germline loops: CDR1 MNHNS, CDR2 SASEGT. Trimming left V 3 bases short and J 3 bases short, with 17 bases between. DNA of the CDR3: TGTGCCAGCAGTGAGCTGGGGTGGGGAGTAGAAGAGACCCAGTACTTC. Its translation: CASSELGWGVEETQYF.

V is TRBV12-5 and J is TRBJ2-3, with a tentative D call TRBD1 (5 bases). V dropped 4 bases and J dropped 2 bases, with 13 bases sitting between them. This CDR3 spans 15 amino acids. Germline CDR1 and CDR2: LGHNT and FRNRAP. CDR3 protein: CASGYGQTTTDTQYF. The CDR3 DNA follows: TGTGCTAGTGGTTATGGACAAACGACCACAGATACGCAGTATTTT.

This clone was picked up a small number of times. The chain has TRBV29-1 and TRBJ2-5; tentatively, D is TRBD1 (5 bases). The germline V and J ends were trimmed by 4 bases and 1 base, with 13 bases remaining between them. CDR3 length equals 14 residues. Looked up from germline, CDR1 is SQVTM and CDR2 is ANQGSEA. The DNA for the CDR3 is TGCAGCGTTGCGAGGACACCAACCCAAGAGACCCAGTACTTC. Protein product: CSVARTPTQETQYF. The full variable domain, rest sourced from reference TRBV29-1 and TRBJ2-5, is SAVISQKPSRDICQRGTSLTIQCQVDSQVTMMFWYRQQPGQSLTLIATANQGSEATYESGFVIDKFPISRPNLTFSTLTVSNMSPEDSSIYLCSVARTPTQETQYFGPGTRLLVL.